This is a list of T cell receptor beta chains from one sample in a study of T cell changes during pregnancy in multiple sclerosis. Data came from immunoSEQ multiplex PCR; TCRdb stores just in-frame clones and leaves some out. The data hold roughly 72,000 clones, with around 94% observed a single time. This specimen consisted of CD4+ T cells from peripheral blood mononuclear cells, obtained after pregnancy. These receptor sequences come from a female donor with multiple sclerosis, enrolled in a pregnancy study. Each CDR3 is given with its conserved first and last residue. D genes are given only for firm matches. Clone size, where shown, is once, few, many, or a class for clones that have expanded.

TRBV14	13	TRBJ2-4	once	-	CASSPGAKNIQYF	TGTGCCAGCAGCCCGGGGGCCAAAAACATTCAGTACTTC
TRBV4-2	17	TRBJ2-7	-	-	CASSRGELVGSIDEQYF	TGTGCCAGCAGCCGGGGCGAGTTGGTAGGATCTATTGACGAGCAGTACTTC
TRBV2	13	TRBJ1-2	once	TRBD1	CASRGTANYGYTF	TGTGCCAGCAGAGGGACAGCTAACTATGGCTACACCTTC
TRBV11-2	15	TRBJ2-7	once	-	CASSLASGSPYEQYF	TGTGCCAGCAGCTTAGCTTCAGGAAGCCCCTACGAGCAGTACTTC
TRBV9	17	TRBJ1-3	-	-	CASSAPKQGLRGNTIYF	TGTGCCAGCAGCGCCCCAAAACAGGGATTGAGGGGAAACACCATATATTTT
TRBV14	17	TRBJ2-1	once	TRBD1	CASSQGRNRGWYNEQFF	TGTGCCAGCAGCCAAGGCCGGAACAGGGGATGGTACAATGAGCAGTTCTTC
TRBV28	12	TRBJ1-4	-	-	CASSDLTRKLFF	TGTGCCAGCAGTGACCTGACGCGGAAACTGTTTTTT
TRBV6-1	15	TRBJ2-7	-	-	CASRTGLASPYEQYF	TGTGCCAGCAGGACGGGGCTAGCGAGCCCCTACGAGCAGTACTTC
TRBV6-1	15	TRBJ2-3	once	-	CASSDFRGGTDTQYF	TGTGCCAGCAGTGATTTCAGGGGGGGCACAGATACGCAGTATTTT
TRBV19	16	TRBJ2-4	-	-	CASSPTNRRAKNIQYF	TGTGCCAGTAGTCCTACCAATCGGAGGGCCAAAAACATTCAGTACTTC
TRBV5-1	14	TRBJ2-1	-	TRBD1	CASTGTGGFNEQFF	TGCGCCAGCACAGGGACAGGGGGCTTCAATGAGCAGTTCTTC
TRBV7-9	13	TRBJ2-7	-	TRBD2	CASSVAGGPQQYF	TGTGCCAGCAGCGTAGCGGGAGGGCCTCAGCAGTACTTC
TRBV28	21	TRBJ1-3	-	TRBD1	CASSFLLGTGGQEASGNTIYF	TGTGCCAGCAGTTTCTTGTTGGGGACAGGGGGCCAGGAAGCCTCTGGAAACACCATATATTTT
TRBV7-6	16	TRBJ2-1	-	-	CASSLFFLQGNNEQFF	TGTGCCAGCAGCTTATTTTTCCTGCAGGGCAACAATGAGCAGTTCTTC
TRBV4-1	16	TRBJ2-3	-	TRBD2	CASSQGLAGVGDTQYF	TGCGCCAGCAGCCAGGGGCTAGCGGGAGTAGGGGATACGCAGTATTTT
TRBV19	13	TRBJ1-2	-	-	CASTMGGNYGYTF	TGTGCCAGTACCATGGGGGGAAACTATGGCTACACCTTC
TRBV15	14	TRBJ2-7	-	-	CATSSLTGSYEQYF	TGTGCCACCAGCAGTCTGACAGGCTCCTACGAGCAGTACTTC
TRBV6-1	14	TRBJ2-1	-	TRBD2	CASSLTSGINEQFF	TGTGCCAGCAGCTTGACTAGCGGGATCAATGAGCAGTTCTTC
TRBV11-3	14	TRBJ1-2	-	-	CASSPEGLGGGYTF	TGTGCCAGCAGCCCCGAGGGATTGGGTGGCGGCTACACCTTC
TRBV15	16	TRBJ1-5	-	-	CATSRAVGRSNQPQHF	TGTGCCACCAGCAGAGCCGTCGGGAGGAGCAATCAGCCCCAGCATTTT
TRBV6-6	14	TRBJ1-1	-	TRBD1	CASSVTGANTEAFF	TGTGCCAGCAGCGTGACAGGGGCGAACACTGAAGCTTTCTTT
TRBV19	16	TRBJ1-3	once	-	CASSEQVGSSGNTIYF	TGTGCCAGTAGTGAACAGGTCGGGAGCTCTGGAAACACCATATATTTT
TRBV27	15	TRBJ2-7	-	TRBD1	CASSLFGTGPYEQYF	TGTGCCAGCAGTTTATTCGGGACAGGACCGTACGAGCAGTACTTC
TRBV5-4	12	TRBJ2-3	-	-	CASSLPGDTQYF	TGTGCCAGCAGCCTGCCGGGAGATACGCAGTATTTT
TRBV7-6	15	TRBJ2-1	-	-	CASSLAGPPYNEQFF	TGTGCCAGCAGCTTAGCGGGGCCTCCCTACAATGAGCAGTTCTTC
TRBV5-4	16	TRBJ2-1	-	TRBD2	CASSLARLAPYNEQFF	TGTGCCAGCAGCTTGGCTCGACTAGCGCCTTACAATGAGCAGTTCTTC
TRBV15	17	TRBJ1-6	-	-	CATSRTTGSSYNSPLHF	TGTGCCACCAGCAGGACCACAGGGAGCTCCTATAATTCACCCCTCCACTTT
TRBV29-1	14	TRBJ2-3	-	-	CSATLAGRTDTQYF	TGCAGCGCTACCCTGGCGGGGCGCACAGATACGCAGTATTTT
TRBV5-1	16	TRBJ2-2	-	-	CASSLHGDPNTGELFF	TGCGCCAGCAGCCTCCACGGAGACCCGAACACCGGGGAGCTGTTTTTT
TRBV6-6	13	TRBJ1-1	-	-	CASSSQGFTEAFF	TGTGCCAGCAGTTCACAGGGTTTCACTGAAGCTTTCTTT
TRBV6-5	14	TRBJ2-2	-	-	CASSYGTLTGELFF	TGTGCCAGCAGTTACGGGACACTTACCGGGGAGCTGTTTTTT
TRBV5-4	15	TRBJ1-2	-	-	CASSLVGPGRYGYTF	TGTGCCAGCAGCTTGGTTGGGCCGGGGAGGTATGGCTACACCTTC
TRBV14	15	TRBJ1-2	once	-	CASSPGKRSSIGYTF	TGTGCCAGCAGCCCAGGAAAGAGATCCTCTATCGGCTACACCTTC
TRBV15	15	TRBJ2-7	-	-	CATSRGGQGVSEQYF	TGTGCCACCAGCCGAGGGGGGCAGGGGGTCTCCGAGCAGTACTTC
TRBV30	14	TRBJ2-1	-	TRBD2	CAWSVGLLYNEQFF	TGTGCCTGGAGTGTGGGACTACTCTACAATGAGCAGTTCTTC
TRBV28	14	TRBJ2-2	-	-	CASSIRLWTGELFF	TGTGCCAGCAGTATAAGACTTTGGACCGGGGAGCTGTTTTTT
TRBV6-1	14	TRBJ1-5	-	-	CASTSLPFNQPQHF	TGTGCCAGCACCTCTCTTCCGTTCAATCAGCCCCAGCATTTT
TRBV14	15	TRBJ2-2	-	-	CASSQRTLNTGELFF	TGTGCCAGCAGCCAAAGGACACTGAACACCGGGGAGCTGTTTTTT
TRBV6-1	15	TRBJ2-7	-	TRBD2	CATGLAGGPSYEQYF	TGTGCCACCGGACTAGCGGGAGGGCCGTCCTACGAGCAGTACTTC
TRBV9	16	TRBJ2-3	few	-	CASSKENGDYTDTQYF	TGTGCCAGCAGCAAAGAGAACGGGGATTACACAGATACGCAGTATTTT
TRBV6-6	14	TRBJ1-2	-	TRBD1	CASRGKQGPLGYTF	TGTGCCAGCAGAGGGAAACAGGGGCCCCTTGGCTACACCTTC
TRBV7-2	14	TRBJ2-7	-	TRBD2	CASIGLAGGSEQYF	TGTGCCAGCATTGGACTAGCGGGAGGTTCCGAGCAGTACTTC
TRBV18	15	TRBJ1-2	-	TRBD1	CASSPLTTGNYGYTF	TGTGCCAGCTCACCACTGACGACAGGGAACTATGGCTACACCTTC
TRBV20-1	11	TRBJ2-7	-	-	CCSGTTYEQYF	TGCTGCAGCGGGACAACCTACGAGCAGTACTTC
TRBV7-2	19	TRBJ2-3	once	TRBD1	CASSFGVGLGQGALVTQYF	TGTGCCAGCAGCTTCGGGGTCGGTCTGGGACAGGGGGCGTTAGTTACGCAGTATTTT
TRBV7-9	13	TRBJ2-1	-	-	CASSFPDKAEQFF	TGTGCCAGCAGCTTCCCCGACAAGGCCGAGCAGTTCTTC
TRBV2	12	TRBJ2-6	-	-	CASTGGANVLTF	TGTGCCAGCACGGGAGGGGCCAACGTCCTGACTTTC
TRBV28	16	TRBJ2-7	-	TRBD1	CASSPIGQGASYEQYF	TGTGCCAGCAGCCCAATCGGACAGGGGGCATCCTACGAGCAGTACTTC
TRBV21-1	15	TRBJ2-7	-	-	CASSPLAVHSYEQYF	TGTGCCAGCAGCCCCCTAGCGGTTCACTCCTACGAGCAGTACTTC
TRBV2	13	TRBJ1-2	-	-	CASSEARGLGYTF	TGTGCCAGCAGTGAAGCGCGGGGACTGGGCTACACCTTC
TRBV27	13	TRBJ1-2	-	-	CASSLSGDYGYTF	TGTGCCAGCAGTTTGTCAGGGGACTATGGCTACACCTTC